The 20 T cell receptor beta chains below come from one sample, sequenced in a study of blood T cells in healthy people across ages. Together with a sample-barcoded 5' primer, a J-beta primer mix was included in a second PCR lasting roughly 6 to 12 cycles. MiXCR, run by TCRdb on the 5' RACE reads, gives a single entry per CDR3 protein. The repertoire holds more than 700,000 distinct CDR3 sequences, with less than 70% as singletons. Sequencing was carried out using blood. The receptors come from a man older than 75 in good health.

In nucleotides, the CDR3 is TGCGCCAGCAGCCTGGGTGGGGCTAGCGGGACAGATACGCAGTATTTT. It codes for CASSLGGASGTDTQYF. The gene calls are TRBV4-1 and TRBJ2-3; TRBD2 aligns across 8 bases. CDR1 and CDR2 (germline): MGHRA, YSYEKL. J gave up 3 bases and V 4 bases, and 9 bases lay outside the gene matches. There are 16 residues in the CDR3.

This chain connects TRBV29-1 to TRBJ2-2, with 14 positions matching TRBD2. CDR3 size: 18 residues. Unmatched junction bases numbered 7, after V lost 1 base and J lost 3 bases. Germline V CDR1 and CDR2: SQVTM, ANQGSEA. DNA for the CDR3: TGCAGCGTTGAAGGGGGGACTAGCGGGAGTTGGGACACCGGGGAGCTGTTTTTT. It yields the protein CSVEGGTSGSWDTGELFF.

DNA for the CDR3: TGCAGTGCTAGAGCGCCGGGATTACCCTACGAGCAGTACTTC. Translated: CSARAPGLPYEQYF. The chain carries TRBV20-1 and TRBJ2-7; D is perhaps TRBD2 (5 bases). The CDR3 loop spans 14 amino acids. Between the trimmed V and J ends, which lost 1 base and 2 bases, there was a span of 12 bases. The V gene's germline CDR1 is DFQATT and CDR2 SNEGSKA (reference sequence).

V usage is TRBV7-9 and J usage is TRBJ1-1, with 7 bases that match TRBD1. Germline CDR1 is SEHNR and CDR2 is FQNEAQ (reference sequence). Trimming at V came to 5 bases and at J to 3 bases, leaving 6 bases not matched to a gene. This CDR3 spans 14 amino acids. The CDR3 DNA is TGTGCCAGCAGCGCAGGGGGTTTCGACACTGAAGCTTTCTTT. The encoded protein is CASSAGGFDTEAFF.

The CDR3 sequence is CASSVEVRLDTDTQYF. CDR3 DNA: TGTGCCAGCAGCGTAGAGGTACGGCTCGACACAGATACGCAGTATTTT. The chain joins TRBV9 to TRBJ2-3; D gene ambiguous. Germline CDR1 is SGDLS and CDR2 is YYNGEE. CDR3 size: 16 residues. V was trimmed by 0 bases and J by 2 bases, leaving 13 bases between them.

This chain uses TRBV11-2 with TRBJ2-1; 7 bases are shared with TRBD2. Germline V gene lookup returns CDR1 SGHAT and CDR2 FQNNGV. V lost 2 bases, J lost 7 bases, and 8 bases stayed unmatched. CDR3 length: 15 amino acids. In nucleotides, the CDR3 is TGTGCCAGCAGCTTATACGGCGGGAGTAGTAATGAGCAGTTCTTC. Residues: CASSLYGGSSNEQFF. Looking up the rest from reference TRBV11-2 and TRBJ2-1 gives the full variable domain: EAGVAQSPRYKIIEKRQSVAFWCNPISGHATLYWYQQILGQGPKLLIQFQNNGVVDDSQLPKDRFSAERLKGVDSTLKIQPAKLEDSAVYLCASSLYGGSSNEQFFGPGTRLTVL.

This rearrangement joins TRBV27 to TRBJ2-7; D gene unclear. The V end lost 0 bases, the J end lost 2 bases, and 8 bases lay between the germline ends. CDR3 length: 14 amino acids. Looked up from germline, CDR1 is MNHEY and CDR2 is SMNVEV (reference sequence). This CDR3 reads CASSLSPNTYEQYF. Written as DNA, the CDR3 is TGTGCCAGCAGTTTATCTCCTAATACCTACGAGCAGTACTTC.

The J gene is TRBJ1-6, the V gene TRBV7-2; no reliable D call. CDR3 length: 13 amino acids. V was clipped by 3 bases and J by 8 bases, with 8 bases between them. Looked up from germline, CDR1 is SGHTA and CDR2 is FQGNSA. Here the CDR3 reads CASSFHSDSPLHF. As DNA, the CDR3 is TGTGCCAGCAGCTTTCATTCGGATTCACCCCTCCACTTT.

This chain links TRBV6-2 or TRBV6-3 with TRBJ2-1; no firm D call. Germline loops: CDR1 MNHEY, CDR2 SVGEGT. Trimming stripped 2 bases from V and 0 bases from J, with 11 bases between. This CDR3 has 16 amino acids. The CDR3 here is CASSYTPGSSYNEQFF. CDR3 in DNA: TGTGCCAGCAGTTACACCCCGGGCAGCTCCTACAATGAGCAGTTCTTC.

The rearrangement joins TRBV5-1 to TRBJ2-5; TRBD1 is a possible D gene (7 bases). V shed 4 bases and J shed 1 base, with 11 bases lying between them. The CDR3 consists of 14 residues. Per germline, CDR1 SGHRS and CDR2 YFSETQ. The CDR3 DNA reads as TGCGCCAGCAGCGCGGGACAGTTCCAAGAGACCCAGTACTTC. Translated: CASSAGQFQETQYF.

DNA of the CDR3: TGTGCCAGCAGCTTAGGCTCCGGGCCCCCCTACGAGCAGTACTTC. Protein product: CASSLGSGPPYEQYF. The chain combines TRBV11-2 with TRBJ2-7; D gene unclear. V gave up 1 base and J gave up 2 bases, with 12 bases separating them. The germline CDR1 and CDR2 sequences are SGHAT and FQNNGV. The CDR3 is made up of 15 amino acids.

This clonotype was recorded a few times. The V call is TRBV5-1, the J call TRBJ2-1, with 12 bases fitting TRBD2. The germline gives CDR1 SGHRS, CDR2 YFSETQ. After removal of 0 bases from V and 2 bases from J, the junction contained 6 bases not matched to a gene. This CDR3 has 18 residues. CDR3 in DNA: TGCGCCAGCAGCTTGGAGGTACTAGCGGGAGGTGCCTACAATGAGCAGTTCTTC. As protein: CASSLEVLAGGAYNEQFF.

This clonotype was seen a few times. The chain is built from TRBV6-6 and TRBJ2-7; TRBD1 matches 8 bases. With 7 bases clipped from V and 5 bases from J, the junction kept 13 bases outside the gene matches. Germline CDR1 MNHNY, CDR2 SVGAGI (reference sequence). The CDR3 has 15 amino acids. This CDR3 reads CASTFAGGSGNEQYF. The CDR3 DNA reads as TGTGCCAGCACATTCGCAGGGGGCTCAGGGAACGAGCAGTACTTC.

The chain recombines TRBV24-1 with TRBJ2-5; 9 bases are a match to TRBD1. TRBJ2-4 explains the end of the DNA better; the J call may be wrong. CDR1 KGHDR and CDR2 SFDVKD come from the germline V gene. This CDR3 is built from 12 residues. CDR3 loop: CATRDRGDIQYF. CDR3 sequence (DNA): TGTGCCACCAGGGACAGGGGAGACATTCAGTACTTC.

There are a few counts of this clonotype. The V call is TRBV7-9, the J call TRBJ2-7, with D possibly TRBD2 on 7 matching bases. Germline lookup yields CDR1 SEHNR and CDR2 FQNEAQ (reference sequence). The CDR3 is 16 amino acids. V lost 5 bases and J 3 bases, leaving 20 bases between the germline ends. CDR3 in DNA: TGTGCCAGCAGCCCAAGGACGGGGGGCGCTCTCTACGAGCAGTACTTC. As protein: CASSPRTGGALYEQYF. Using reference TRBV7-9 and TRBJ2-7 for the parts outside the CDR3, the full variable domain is DTGVSQNPRHKITKRGQNVTFRCDPISEHNRLYWYRQTLGQGPEFLTYFQNEAQLEKSRLLSDRFSAERPKGSFSTLEIQRTEQGDSAMYLCASSPRTGGALYEQYFGPGTRLTVT.

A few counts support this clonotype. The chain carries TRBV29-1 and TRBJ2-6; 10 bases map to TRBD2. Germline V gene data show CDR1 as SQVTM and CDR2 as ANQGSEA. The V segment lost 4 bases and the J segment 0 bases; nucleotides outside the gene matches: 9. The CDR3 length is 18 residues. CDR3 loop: CSVVDMLAGASGANVLTF. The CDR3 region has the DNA TGCAGCGTTGTGGACATGCTAGCGGGAGCCTCTGGGGCCAACGTCCTGACTTTC.

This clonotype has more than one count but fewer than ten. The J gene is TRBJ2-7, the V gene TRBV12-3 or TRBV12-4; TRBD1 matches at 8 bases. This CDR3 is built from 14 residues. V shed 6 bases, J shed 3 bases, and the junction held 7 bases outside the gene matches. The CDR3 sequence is CASRDRGSLYEQYF. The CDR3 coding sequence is TGTGCCAGCAGAGACAGGGGCTCCCTCTACGAGCAGTACTTC.

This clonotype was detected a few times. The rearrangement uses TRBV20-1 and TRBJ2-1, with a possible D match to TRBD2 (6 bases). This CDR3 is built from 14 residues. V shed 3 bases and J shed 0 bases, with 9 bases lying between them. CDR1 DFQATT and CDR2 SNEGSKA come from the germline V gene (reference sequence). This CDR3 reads CSARETSSYNEQFF. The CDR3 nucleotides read TGCAGTGCTAGGGAGACTAGCTCCTACAATGAGCAGTTCTTC.

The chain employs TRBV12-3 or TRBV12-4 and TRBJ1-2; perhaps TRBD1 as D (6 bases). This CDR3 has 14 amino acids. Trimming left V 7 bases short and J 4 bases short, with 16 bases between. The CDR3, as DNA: TGTGCCAGCACGGCCGGGGGCAGCGGCTATGGCTACACCTTC. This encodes CASTAGGSGYGYTF.

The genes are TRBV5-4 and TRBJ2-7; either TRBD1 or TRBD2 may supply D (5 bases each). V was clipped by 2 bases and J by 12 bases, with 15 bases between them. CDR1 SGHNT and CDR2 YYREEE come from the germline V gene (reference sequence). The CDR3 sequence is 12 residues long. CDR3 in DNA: TGTGCCAGCAGCTTAGCGGTCAGGGACCCGTACTTC. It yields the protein CASSLAVRDPYF. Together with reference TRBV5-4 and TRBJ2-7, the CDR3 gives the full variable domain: ETGVTQSPTHLIKTRGQQVTLRCSSQSGHNTVSWYQQALGQGPQFIFQYYREEENGRGNFPPRFSGLQFPNYSSELNVNALELDDSALYLCASSLAVRDPYFGPGTRLTVT.